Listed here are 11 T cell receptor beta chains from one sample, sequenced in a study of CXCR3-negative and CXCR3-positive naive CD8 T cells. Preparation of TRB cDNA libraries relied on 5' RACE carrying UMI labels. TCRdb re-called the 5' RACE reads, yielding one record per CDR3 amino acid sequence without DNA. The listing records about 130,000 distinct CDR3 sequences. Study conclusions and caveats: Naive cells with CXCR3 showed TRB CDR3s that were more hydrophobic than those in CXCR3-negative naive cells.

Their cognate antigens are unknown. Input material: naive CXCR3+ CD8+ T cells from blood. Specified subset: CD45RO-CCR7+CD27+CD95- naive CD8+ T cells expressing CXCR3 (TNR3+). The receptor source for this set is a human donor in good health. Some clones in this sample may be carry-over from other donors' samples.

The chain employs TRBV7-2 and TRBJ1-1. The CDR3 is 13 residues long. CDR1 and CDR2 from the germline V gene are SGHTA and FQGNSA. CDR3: CASSLKWQNEAFF.

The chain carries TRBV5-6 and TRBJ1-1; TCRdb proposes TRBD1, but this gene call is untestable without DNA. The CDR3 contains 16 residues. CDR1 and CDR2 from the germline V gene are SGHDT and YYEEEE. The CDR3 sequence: CASSLESGAPWTEAFF.

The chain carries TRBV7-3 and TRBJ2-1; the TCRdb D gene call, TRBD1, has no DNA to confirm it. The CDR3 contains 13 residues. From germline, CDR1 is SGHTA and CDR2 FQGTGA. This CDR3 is CASSLVGVNEQFF.

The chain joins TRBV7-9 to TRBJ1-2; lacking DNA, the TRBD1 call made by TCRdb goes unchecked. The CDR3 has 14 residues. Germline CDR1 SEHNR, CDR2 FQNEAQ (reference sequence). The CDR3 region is CASSLTGTDSGYTF.

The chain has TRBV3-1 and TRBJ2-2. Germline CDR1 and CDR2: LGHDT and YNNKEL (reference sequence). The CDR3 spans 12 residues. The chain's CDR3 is CASLRGTGELFF.

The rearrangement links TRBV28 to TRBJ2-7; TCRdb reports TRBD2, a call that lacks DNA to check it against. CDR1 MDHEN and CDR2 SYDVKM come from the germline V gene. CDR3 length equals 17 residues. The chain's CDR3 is CASSWGTSGRGGYEQYF.

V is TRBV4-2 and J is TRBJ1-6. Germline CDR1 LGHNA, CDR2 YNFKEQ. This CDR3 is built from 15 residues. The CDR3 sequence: CASSQPGLTNSPFHF.

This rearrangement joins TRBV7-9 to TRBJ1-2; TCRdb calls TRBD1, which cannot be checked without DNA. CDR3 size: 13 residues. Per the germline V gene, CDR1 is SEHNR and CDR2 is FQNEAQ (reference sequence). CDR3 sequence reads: CASSFAGRDGYTF.

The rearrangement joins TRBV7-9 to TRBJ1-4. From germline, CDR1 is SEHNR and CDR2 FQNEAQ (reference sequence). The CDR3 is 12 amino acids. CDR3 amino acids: CASSLACEKLFF.

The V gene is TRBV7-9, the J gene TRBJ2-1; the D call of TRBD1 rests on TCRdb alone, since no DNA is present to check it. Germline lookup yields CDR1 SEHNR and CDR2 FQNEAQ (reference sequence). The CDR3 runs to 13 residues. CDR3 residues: CASSPRTGDEQFF.

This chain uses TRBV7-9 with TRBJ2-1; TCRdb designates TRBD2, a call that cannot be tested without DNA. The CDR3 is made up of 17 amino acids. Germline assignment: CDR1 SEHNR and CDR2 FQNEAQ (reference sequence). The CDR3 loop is CASSAGTAGVSYNEQFF.